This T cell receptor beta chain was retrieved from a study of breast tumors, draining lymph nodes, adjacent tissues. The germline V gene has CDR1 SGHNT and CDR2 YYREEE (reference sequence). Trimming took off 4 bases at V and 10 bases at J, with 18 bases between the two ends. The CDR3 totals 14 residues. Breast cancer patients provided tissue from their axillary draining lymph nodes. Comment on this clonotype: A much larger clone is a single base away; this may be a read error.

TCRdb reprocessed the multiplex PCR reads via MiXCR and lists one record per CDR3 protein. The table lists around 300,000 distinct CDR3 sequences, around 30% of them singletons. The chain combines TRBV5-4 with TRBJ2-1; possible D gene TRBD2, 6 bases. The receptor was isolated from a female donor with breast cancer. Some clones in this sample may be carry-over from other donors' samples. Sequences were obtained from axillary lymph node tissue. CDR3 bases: TGTGCCAGCAGCCCTACCGGGAGAAGCAAGGAGCAGTTCTTC. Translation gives CASSPTGRSKEQFF.